The rows below give T cell receptor beta chains drawn from one sample of a study of cytomegalovirus exposure and HLA in healthy donors. Assay used: immunoSEQ multiplex PCR; TCRdb lists only in-frame clones, some missing. The sample yields 150,000 to 200,000 clones, around four fifths seen once. The material sequenced was PBMCs. The receptor set was obtained from a man between 18 and 35 years old in good health and CMV-seropositive. CDR3s include the opening cysteine and the closing phenylalanine or tryptophan. The D gene is left open where the match is weak. Some rows mark clone size as missing; the rest say once, few, many or name a class of expanded clone.

CDR3 protein: CASSPDWAGANVLTF; CDR3 DNA: TGCGCCAGCAGCCCCGACTGGGCTGGGGCCAACGTCCTGACTTTC; J gene: TRBJ2-6; D gene: NA; clone size: NA; V gene: TRBV5-1
CDR3 protein: CASSPWTSGSLEQFF; CDR3 DNA: TGTGCCAGCTCACCATGGACTAGCGGCTCTCTAGAGCAGTTCTTC; J gene: TRBJ2-1; D gene: TRBD2; clone size: NA; V gene: TRBV18
CDR3 protein: CASSVVGSGRTGANVLTF; CDR3 DNA: TGTGCCAGCAGCGTAGTTGGTAGCGGGAGAACTGGGGCCAACGTCCTGACTTTC; J gene: TRBJ2-6; D gene: TRBD2; clone size: NA; V gene: TRBV9
CDR3 protein: CATSSRTTGREQYF; CDR3 DNA: TGTGCCACCAGCAGCCGAACAACTGGGAGGGAGCAGTACTTC; J gene: TRBJ2-7; D gene: NA; clone size: NA; V gene: TRBV15
CDR3 protein: CASSYTRGRDPQHF; CDR3 DNA: TGTGCCAGCAGCTATACCAGGGGGCGCGATCCCCAGCATTTT; J gene: TRBJ1-5; D gene: TRBD1; clone size: few; V gene: TRBV5-8
CDR3 protein: CASRLALQETQYF; CDR3 DNA: TGTGCCAGCAGGCTAGCACTCCAAGAGACCCAGTACTTC; J gene: TRBJ2-5; D gene: NA; clone size: once; V gene: TRBV6-6
CDR3 protein: CASSYRLSSTDTQYF; CDR3 DNA: TGTGCCAGCAGTTACAGACTCTCTAGCACAGATACGCAGTATTTT; J gene: TRBJ2-3; D gene: NA; clone size: NA; V gene: TRBV6-5
CDR3 protein: CASSFGPAYGGRNEQFF; CDR3 DNA: TGTGCCAGCAGCTTTGGGCCCGCCTATGGAGGCCGCAATGAGCAGTTCTTC; J gene: TRBJ2-1; D gene: NA; clone size: NA; V gene: TRBV7-2
CDR3 protein: CASSSYREGLWWQFF; CDR3 DNA: TGTGCCAGCAGCTCTTACAGGGAAGGACTTTGGTGGCAGTTCTTC; J gene: TRBJ2-1; D gene: NA; clone size: NA; V gene: TRBV5-6
CDR3 protein: CASSPLGVANGEQFF; CDR3 DNA: TGTGCCAGCAGCCCTCTCGGGGTAGCCAACGGTGAGCAGTTCTTC; J gene: TRBJ2-1; D gene: NA; clone size: NA; V gene: TRBV9
CDR3 protein: CASSLSPGTGFETQYF; CDR3 DNA: TGTGCCAGCAGTTTATCTCCCGGGACAGGGTTTGAGACCCAGTACTTC; J gene: TRBJ2-5; D gene: TRBD1; clone size: NA; V gene: TRBV28
CDR3 protein: CASSYNHAGSGNTIYF; CDR3 DNA: TGTGCCAGCAGTTATAACCACGCAGGGTCTGGAAACACCATATATTTT; J gene: TRBJ1-3; D gene: NA; clone size: NA; V gene: TRBV6-6
CDR3 protein: CASSLVEREGYEQYF; CDR3 DNA: TGTGCCAGCAGCTTGGTCGAGCGGGAGGGCTACGAGCAGTACTTC; J gene: TRBJ2-7; D gene: TRBD2; clone size: NA; V gene: TRBV5-6
CDR3 protein: CASSEARPGGELFF; CDR3 DNA: TGTGCCAGCAGTGAGGCCCGCCCCGGGGGGGAGCTGTTTTTT; J gene: TRBJ2-2; D gene: NA; clone size: NA; V gene: TRBV2
CDR3 protein: CASSMQGTTDTQYF; CDR3 DNA: TGTGCCAGTAGTATGCAGGGAACCACAGATACGCAGTATTTT; J gene: TRBJ2-3; D gene: NA; clone size: NA; V gene: TRBV19
CDR3 protein: CASSQGLAGGSSYEQYF; CDR3 DNA: TGCGCCAGCAGCCAAGGACTAGCGGGAGGTAGCTCCTACGAGCAGTACTTC; J gene: TRBJ2-7; D gene: TRBD2; clone size: once; V gene: TRBV4-3
CDR3 protein: CASSALDRNTEAFF; CDR3 DNA: TGTGCCAGCAGCGCCTTGGACAGGAACACTGAAGCTTTCTTT; J gene: TRBJ1-1; D gene: NA; clone size: NA; V gene: TRBV27
CDR3 protein: CASSQAGTQYNYGYTF; CDR3 DNA: TGCGCCAGCAGCCAAGCTGGGACACAATATAACTATGGCTACACCTTC; J gene: TRBJ1-2; D gene: NA; clone size: NA; V gene: TRBV4-1
CDR3 protein: CASRKTGLDLLQGQPQHF; CDR3 DNA: TGTGCCAGCAGGAAAACAGGTTTAGACCTCCTACAAGGTCAGCCCCAGCATTTT; J gene: TRBJ1-5; D gene: NA; clone size: NA; V gene: TRBV27
CDR3 protein: CAWSGTLGALSYEQYF; CDR3 DNA: TGTGCCTGGAGTGGCACCCTTGGGGCCTTATCCTACGAGCAGTACTTC; J gene: TRBJ2-7; D gene: NA; clone size: NA; V gene: TRBV30
CDR3 protein: CASSLYLEEGYEQYF; CDR3 DNA: TGTGCCAGCAGCTTGTACTTGGAGGAGGGCTACGAGCAGTACTTC; J gene: TRBJ2-7; D gene: NA; clone size: NA; V gene: TRBV7-3
CDR3 protein: CASSLSPGTGSMNTEAFF; CDR3 DNA: TGTGCCAGCAGTTTGAGTCCCGGGACAGGGAGCATGAACACTGAAGCTTTCTTT; J gene: TRBJ1-1; D gene: TRBD1; clone size: NA; V gene: TRBV27
CDR3 protein: CASSFSDRGAHEQYF; CDR3 DNA: TGTGCCAGCAGCTTCTCGGACAGGGGGGCACACGAGCAGTACTTC; J gene: TRBJ2-7; D gene: TRBD1; clone size: NA; V gene: TRBV7-3
CDR3 protein: CASSSRQGKGYEQYF; CDR3 DNA: TGTGCCAGCAGTTCCCGACAGGGGAAAGGTTACGAGCAGTACTTC; J gene: TRBJ2-7; D gene: TRBD1; clone size: NA; V gene: TRBV27
CDR3 protein: CASSLGGPPNTEAFF; CDR3 DNA: TGTGCCAGCAGCTTGGGGGGACCTCCGAACACTGAAGCTTTCTTT; J gene: TRBJ1-1; D gene: NA; clone size: NA; V gene: TRBV11-3
CDR3 protein: CASSKPLIADSYNEQFF; CDR3 DNA: TGTGCCAGTAGCAAACCCCTGATAGCGGACTCCTACAATGAGCAGTTCTTC; J gene: TRBJ2-1; D gene: NA; clone size: NA; V gene: TRBV19
CDR3 protein: CASSLFSPGDEKLFF; CDR3 DNA: TGTGCCAGCAGCTTGTTTAGCCCCGGAGATGAAAAACTGTTTTTT; J gene: TRBJ1-4; D gene: NA; clone size: NA; V gene: TRBV5-6
CDR3 protein: CASSVAQRGSSYEQYF; CDR3 DNA: TGTGCCAGCAGCGTAGCCCAGCGGGGTAGCTCCTACGAGCAGTACTTC; J gene: TRBJ2-7; D gene: TRBD2; clone size: NA; V gene: TRBV9
CDR3 protein: CASSRIEGLDEQYF; CDR3 DNA: TGTGCCAGCAGTCGGATCGAGGGACTAGACGAGCAGTACTTC; J gene: TRBJ2-7; D gene: TRBD2; clone size: NA; V gene: TRBV27
CDR3 protein: CATRSVDTEAFF; CDR3 DNA: TGTGCCACACGGAGTGTAGACACTGAAGCTTTCTTT; J gene: TRBJ1-1; D gene: NA; clone size: once; V gene: TRBV6-1